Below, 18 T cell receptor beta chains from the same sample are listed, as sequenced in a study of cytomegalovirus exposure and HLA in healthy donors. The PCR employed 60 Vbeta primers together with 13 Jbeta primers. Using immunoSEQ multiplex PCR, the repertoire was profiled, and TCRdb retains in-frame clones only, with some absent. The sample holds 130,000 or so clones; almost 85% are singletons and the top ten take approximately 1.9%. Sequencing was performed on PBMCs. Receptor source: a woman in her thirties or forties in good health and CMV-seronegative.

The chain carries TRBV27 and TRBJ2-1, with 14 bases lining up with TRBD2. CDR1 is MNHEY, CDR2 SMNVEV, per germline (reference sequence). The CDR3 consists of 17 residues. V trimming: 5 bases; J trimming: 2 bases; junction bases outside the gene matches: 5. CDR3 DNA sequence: TGTGCCAGCAGTCCGGGGACTAGCGGGAGAGCCTACAATGAGCAGTTCTTC. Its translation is CASSPGTSGRAYNEQFF.

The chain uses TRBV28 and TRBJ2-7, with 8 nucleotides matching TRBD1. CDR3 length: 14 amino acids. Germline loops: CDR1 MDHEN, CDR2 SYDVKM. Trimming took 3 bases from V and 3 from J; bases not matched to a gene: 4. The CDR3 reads CASSLDRVLYEQYF. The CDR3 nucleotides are TGTGCCAGCAGTTTGGACAGGGTACTCTACGAGCAGTACTTC.

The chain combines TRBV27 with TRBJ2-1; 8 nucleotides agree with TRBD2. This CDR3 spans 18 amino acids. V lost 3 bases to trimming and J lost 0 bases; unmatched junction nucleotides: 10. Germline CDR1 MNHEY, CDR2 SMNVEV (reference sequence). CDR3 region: CASSLWSSGKSSYNEQFF. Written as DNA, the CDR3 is TGTGCCAGCAGTTTGTGGAGTAGCGGGAAGAGCTCCTACAATGAGCAGTTCTTC.

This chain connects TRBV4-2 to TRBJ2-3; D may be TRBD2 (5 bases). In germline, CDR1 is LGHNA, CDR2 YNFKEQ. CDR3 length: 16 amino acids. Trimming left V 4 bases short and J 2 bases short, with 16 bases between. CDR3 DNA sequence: TGTGCCAGCAGCCTGAGCGGAGGACGGTCCACAGATACGCAGTATTTT. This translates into CASSLSGGRSTDTQYF.

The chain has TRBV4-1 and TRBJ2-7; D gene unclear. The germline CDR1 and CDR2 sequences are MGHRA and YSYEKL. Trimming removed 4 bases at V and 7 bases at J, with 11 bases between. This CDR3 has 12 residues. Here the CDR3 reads CASSRPAREQYF. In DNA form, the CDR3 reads TGCGCCAGCAGCCGCCCCGCACGGGAGCAGTACTTC.

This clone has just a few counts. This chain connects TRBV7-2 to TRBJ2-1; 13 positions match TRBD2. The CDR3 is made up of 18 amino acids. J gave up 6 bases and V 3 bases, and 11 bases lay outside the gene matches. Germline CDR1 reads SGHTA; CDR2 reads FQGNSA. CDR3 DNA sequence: TGTGCCAGCAGCTTGAAAACTAGCGGGAGGGCCTTGATCAATGAGCAGTTCTTC. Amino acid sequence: CASSLKTSGRALINEQFF.

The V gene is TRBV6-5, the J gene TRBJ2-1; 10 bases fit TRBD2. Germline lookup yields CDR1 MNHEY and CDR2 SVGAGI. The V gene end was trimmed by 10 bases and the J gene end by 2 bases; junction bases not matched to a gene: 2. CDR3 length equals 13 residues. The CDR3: CAIGTSAYNEQFF. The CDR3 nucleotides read TGTGCCATCGGGACTAGCGCCTACAATGAGCAGTTCTTC.

Here the CDR3 DNA reads TGTGCCAGCACCCGGCAGAGGGAGAGAGTTCGGGGCTACACCTTC. Residues: CASTRQRERVRGYTF. This chain joins TRBV27 and TRBJ1-2; D call uncertain. The CDR3 has 15 amino acids. The germline V gene has CDR1 MNHEY and CDR2 SMNVEV (reference sequence). Trimming pared 7 bases from V and 8 bases from J, leaving 23 bases between.

The CDR3 DNA is TGTGCCAGCAGTTACGCGGGTACGAGCTCCTACGAGCAGTACTTC. It codes for CASSYAGTSSYEQYF. The chain uses TRBV6-5 and TRBJ2-7, with D maybe TRBD2 (5 bases). The germline gives CDR1 MNHEY, CDR2 SVGAGI. The CDR3 has 15 residues. Trimming shortened V by 2 bases and J by 0 bases, and 11 bases separated the two germline ends.

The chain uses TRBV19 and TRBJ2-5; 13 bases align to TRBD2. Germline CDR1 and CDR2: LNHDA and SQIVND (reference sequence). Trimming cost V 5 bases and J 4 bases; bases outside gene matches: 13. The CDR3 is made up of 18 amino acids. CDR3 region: CASSQRPGLAGVGETQYF. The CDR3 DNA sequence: TGTGCCAGTAGTCAACGCCCAGGACTAGCGGGAGTCGGAGAGACCCAGTACTTC.

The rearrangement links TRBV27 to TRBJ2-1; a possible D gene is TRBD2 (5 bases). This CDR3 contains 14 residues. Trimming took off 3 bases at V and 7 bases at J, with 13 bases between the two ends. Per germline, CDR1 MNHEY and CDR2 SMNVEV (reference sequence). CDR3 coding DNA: TGTGCCAGCAGTTTTGTATCATCGGGGAATGAGCAGTTCTTC. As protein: CASSFVSSGNEQFF.

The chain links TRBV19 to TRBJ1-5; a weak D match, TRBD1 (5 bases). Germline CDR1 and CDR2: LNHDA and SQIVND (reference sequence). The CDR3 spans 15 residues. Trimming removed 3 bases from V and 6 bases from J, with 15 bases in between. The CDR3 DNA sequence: TGTGCCAGTAGTATTATGATGGGGAGGGGTCAGCCCCAGCATTTT. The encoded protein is CASSIMMGRGQPQHF. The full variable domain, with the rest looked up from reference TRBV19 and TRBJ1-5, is DGGITQSPKYLFRKEGQNVTLSCEQNLNHDAMYWYRQDPGQGLRLIYYSQIVNDFQKGDIAEGYSVSREKKESFPLTVTSAQKNPTAFYLCASSIMMGRGQPQHFGDGTRLSIL.

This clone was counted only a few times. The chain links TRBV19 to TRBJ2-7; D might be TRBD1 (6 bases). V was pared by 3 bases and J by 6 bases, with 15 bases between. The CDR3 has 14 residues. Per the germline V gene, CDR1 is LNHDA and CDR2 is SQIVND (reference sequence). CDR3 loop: CASSMGAGRFEQYF. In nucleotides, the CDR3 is TGTGCCAGTAGTATGGGGGCAGGCCGTTTCGAGCAGTACTTC. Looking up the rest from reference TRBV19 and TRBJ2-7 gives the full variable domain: DGGITQSPKYLFRKEGQNVTLSCEQNLNHDAMYWYRQDPGQGLRLIYYSQIVNDFQKGDIAEGYSVSREKKESFPLTVTSAQKNPTAFYLCASSMGAGRFEQYFGPGTRLTVT.

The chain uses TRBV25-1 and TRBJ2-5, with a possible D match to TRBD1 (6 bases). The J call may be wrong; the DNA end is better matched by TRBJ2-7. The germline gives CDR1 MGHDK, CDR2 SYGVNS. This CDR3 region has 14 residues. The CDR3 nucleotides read TGTGCCAGCAGTGACTCGGGACAATCCTACGAGCAGTACTTC. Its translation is CASSDSGQSYEQYF.

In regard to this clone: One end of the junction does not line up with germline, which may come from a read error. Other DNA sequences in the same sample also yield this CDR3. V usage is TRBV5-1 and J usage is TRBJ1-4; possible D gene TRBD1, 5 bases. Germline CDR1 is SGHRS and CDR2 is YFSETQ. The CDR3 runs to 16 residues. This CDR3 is CASSEGRRGTNEKLFF. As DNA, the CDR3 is TGCGCTAGCAGCGAGGGACGGAGGGGAACTAATGAAAAACTGTTTTTT.

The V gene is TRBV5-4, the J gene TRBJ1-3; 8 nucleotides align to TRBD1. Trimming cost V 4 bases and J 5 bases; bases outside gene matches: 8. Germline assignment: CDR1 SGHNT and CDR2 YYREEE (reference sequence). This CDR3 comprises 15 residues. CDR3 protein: CASSLWTGLRNTIYF. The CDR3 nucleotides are TGTGCCAGCAGCCTCTGGACAGGGCTTAGAAACACCATATATTTT.

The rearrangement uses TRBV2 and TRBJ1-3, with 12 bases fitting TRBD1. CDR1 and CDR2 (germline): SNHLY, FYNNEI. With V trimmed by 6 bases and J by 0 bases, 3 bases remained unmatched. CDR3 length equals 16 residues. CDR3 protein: CASRGQGASSGNTIYF. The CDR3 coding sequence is TGTGCCAGCAGGGGACAGGGGGCTAGCTCTGGAAACACCATATATTTT.

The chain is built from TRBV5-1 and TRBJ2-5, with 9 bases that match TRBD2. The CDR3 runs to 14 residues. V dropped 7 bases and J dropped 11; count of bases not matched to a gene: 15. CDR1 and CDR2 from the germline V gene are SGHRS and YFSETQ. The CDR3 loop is CASRAGGPSREQYF. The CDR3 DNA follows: TGCGCCAGCCGCGCGGGAGGGCCGTCGAGGGAGCAGTACTTC. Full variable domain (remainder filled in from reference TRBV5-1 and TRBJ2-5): KAGVTQTPRYLIKTRGQQVTLSCSPISGHRSVSWYQQTPGQGLQFLFEYFSETQRNKGNFPGRFSGRQFSNSRSEMNVSTLELGDSALYLCASRAGGPSREQYFGPGTRLLVL.